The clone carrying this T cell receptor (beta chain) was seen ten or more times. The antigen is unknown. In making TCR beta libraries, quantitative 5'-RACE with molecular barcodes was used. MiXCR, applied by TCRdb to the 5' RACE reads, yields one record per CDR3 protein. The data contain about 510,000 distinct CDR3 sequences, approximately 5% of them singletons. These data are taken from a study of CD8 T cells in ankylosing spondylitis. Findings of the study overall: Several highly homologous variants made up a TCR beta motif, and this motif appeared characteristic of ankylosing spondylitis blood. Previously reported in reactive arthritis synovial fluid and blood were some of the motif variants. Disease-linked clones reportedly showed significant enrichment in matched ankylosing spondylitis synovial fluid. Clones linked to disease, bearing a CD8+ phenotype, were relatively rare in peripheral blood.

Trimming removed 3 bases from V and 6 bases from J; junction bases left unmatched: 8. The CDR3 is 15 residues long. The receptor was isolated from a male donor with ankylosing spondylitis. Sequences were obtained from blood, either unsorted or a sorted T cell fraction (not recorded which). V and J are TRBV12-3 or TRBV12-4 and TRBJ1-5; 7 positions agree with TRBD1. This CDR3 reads CASSFRTGGGQPQHF. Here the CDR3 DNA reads TGTGCCAGCAGTTTCAGGACAGGCGGGGGTCAGCCCCAGCATTTT.